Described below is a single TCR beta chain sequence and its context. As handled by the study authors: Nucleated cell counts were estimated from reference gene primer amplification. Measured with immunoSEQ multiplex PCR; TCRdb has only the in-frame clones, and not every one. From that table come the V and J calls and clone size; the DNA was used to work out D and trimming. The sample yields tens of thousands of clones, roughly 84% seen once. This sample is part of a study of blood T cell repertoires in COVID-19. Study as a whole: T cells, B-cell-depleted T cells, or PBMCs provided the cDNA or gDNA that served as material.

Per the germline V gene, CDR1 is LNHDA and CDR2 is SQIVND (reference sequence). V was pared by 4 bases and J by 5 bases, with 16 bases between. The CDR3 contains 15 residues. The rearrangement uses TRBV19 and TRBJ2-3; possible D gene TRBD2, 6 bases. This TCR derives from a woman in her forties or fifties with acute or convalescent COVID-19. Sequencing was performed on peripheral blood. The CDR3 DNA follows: TGTGCCAGTAGTAAGTCCGGGAGTTTTGGAGATACGCAGTATTTT. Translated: CASSKSGSFGDTQYF.